Listed here is a single T cell receptor (beta chain). The sample is drawn from a study of control samples from healthy donors and cancer patients. Germline trimming cut 0 bases from V and 2 bases from J; bases unmatched to any gene: 9. Per the germline V gene, CDR1 is GTSNPN and CDR2 is SVGIG (reference sequence). The CDR3 consists of 16 residues. The protocol was immunoSEQ multiplex PCR, while the TCRdb copy is restricted to in-frame clones and leaves out a portion. The sample contains about 120,000 clones, around nine tenths of which appear only once. The specimen was blood. This receptor was identified in a young man in good health. V usage is TRBV30 and J usage is TRBJ2-7; 8 bases agree with TRBD2. The CDR3 coding sequence is TGTGCCTGGAGTGTACTCGCGGGGGGCATGACCTACGAGCAGTACTTC. This translates into CAWSVLAGGMTYEQYF.